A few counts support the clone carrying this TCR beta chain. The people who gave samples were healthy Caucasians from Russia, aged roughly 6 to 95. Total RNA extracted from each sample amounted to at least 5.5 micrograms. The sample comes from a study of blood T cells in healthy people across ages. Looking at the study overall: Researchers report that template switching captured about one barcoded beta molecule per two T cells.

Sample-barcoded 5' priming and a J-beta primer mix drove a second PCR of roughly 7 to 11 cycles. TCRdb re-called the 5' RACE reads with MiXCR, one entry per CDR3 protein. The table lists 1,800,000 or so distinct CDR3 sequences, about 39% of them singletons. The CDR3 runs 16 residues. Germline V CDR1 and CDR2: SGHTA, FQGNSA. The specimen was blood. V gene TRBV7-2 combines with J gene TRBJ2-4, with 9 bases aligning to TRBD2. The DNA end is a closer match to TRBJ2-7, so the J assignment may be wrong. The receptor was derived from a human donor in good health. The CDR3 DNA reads TGTGCCAGCAGCTCCTGGGGAGGCGGGGGGGCGAACGAGCAGTACTTC. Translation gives CASSSWGGGGANEQYF.